At least ten counts were recorded for the clone carrying this T cell receptor beta chain. The antigen remains undetermined. The V end lost 0 bases, the J end lost 9 bases, and 7 bases lay between the germline ends. Germline CDR1 and CDR2: SGHRS and YFSETQ. The CDR3 consists of 12 residues. The source of the sample is a study of T cells in Graves' hyperthyroidism and ophthalmopathy. Exclusion followed for patients with uncontrolled infection, other autoimmune disease, pregnancy or lactation. Clinical symptoms, serum thyroxine, TRAb, thyroid ultrasound and orbital computed tomography informed diagnoses. Notes on the study in general: Clonotypes that were expanded in thyroid above 0.001 mostly appeared in blood too.

Template material for amplifying TCR beta CDR3 regions consisted of RNA transcripts. Carried out on the TCR CDR3, a first-round RT-PCR used the HTBI primer set. Each CDR3 protein gets one entry after TCRdb re-called the multiplex PCR reads with MiXCR. The sample has roughly 630,000 distinct CDR3 sequences, more than 15% seen once. The origin of this receptor is a woman aged 25 to 39 with Graves' hyperthyroidism. The chain recombines TRBV5-1 with TRBJ2-1; D is unresolved. Source material: blood. The CDR3 spells CASSLVGSEQFF. The CDR3 DNA follows: TGCGCCAGCAGCTTGGTGGGATCTGAGCAGTTCTTC.